One sample yielded the 21 T cell receptor beta chains listed below, sequenced in a study of shared clonotypes between healthy human individuals. Repertoires were generated with immunoSEQ multiplex PCR, while TCRdb's copy carries only in-frame clones and drops some. The repertoire has just over 2,000,000 clones, 90% to 95% of them found once; the top ten carry 0.13%. Sequencing was done on a sample of naive CD4+ T cells sorted from blood. Subset indicated: CD45RA+ positively selected. The receptors originated from a man between 18 and 35 years old in good health.

The chain joins TRBV5-1 to TRBJ2-7; D assignment may be TRBD1 or TRBD2 (5 bases each). The germline gives CDR1 SGHRS, CDR2 YFSETQ. The CDR3 consists of 15 residues. Trimming cost V 0 bases and J 0 bases, with 10 bases left between them. CDR3 amino acids: CASSLGRQGSYEQYF. CDR3 nucleotide sequence: TGCGCCAGCAGCTTGGGGAGGCAGGGCTCCTACGAGCAGTACTTC.

The V and J genes are TRBV30 and TRBJ1-2; the D is unclear. V lost 1 base, J lost 4 bases, and 10 bases lay in between. This CDR3 is built from 13 residues. Germline assignment: CDR1 GTSNPN and CDR2 SVGIG (reference sequence). CDR3 DNA sequence: TGTGCCTGGAGTGGGGGTATACGCTATGGCTACACCTTC. Amino acid sequence: CAWSGGIRYGYTF.

V gene TRBV5-1 combines with J gene TRBJ1-4; a possible D gene is TRBD1 (6 bases). V was pared by 4 bases and J by 8 bases, with 21 bases between. The CDR3 is 16 amino acids. Germline loops: CDR1 SGHRS, CDR2 YFSETQ. In DNA form, the CDR3 reads TGCGCCAGCAGCCAAGCAGTACAGGGAGCTCAGGAAAAACTGTTTTTT. Amino acid sequence: CASSQAVQGAQEKLFF.

CDR3 DNA: TGTGCCAGCCCCGGACAGGGGGCGGAGGAGACCCAGTACTTC. It encodes CASPGQGAEETQYF. The chain is built from TRBV2 and TRBJ2-5, with 11 bases aligning to TRBD1. V shed 8 bases, J shed 5 bases, and the junction held 7 bases outside the gene matches. The CDR3 runs to 14 residues. Germline V gene lookup returns CDR1 SNHLY and CDR2 FYNNEI. Combining the CDR3 with reference TRBV2 and TRBJ2-5 gives the whole variable domain EPEVTQTPSHQVTQMGQEVILRCVPISNHLYFYWYRQILGQKVEFLVSFYNNEISEKSEIFDDQFSVERPDGSNFTLKIRSTKLEDSAMYFCASPGQGAEETQYFGPGTRLLVL.

This clone occurred once. The V call is TRBV29-1, the J call TRBJ1-2; the match to TRBD1 covers 7 bases. The CDR3 is 14 amino acids. Germline V gene data show CDR1 as SQVTM and CDR2 as ANQGSEA. V was clipped by 6 bases and J by 2 bases; unmatched bases: 9. The CDR3 DNA follows: TGCAGCGTGCCGGCCCCGGGACAGAACTATGGCTACACCTTC. It specifies CSVPAPGQNYGYTF.

The J gene is TRBJ2-1, the V gene TRBV5-1, with TRBD2 identical over 12 bases. This CDR3 contains 18 residues. Germline V gene data show CDR1 as SGHRS and CDR2 as YFSETQ. J was trimmed by 0 bases and V by 3 bases; bases with no gene match: 7. The CDR3 sequence is CASSSGLAGPSSYNEQFF. The CDR3 DNA reads as TGCGCCAGCAGCTCCGGACTAGCGGGGCCTAGCTCCTACAATGAGCAGTTCTTC.

The rearrangement joins TRBV19 to TRBJ2-7; the match to TRBD1 covers 7 bases. The CDR3 totals 14 residues. Germline CDR1 and CDR2: LNHDA and SQIVND (reference sequence). The V and J ends lost 3 bases and 6 bases, in that order; junction bases with no gene match: 8. Here the CDR3 DNA reads TGTGCCAGTAGTATCTCGACAGGGACGGTCGAGCAGTACTTC. Protein: CASSISTGTVEQYF.

The chain couples TRBV19 to TRBJ1-2, with 8 bases lining up with TRBD1. This CDR3 region has 17 residues. Germline trimming cut 6 bases from V and 4 bases from J; bases unmatched to any gene: 16. CDR1 and CDR2 from the germline V gene are LNHDA and SQIVND (reference sequence). The CDR3 region is CASSTFGQGPAVYGYTF. For the CDR3, the DNA is TGTGCCAGTAGCACATTCGGACAGGGTCCAGCAGTCTATGGCTACACCTTC. The full variable domain, its missing parts supplied by reference TRBV19 and TRBJ1-2, is DGGITQSPKYLFRKEGQNVTLSCEQNLNHDAMYWYRQDPGQGLRLIYYSQIVNDFQKGDIAEGYSVSREKKESFPLTVTSAQKNPTAFYLCASSTFGQGPAVYGYTFGSGTRLTVV.

This chain uses TRBV7-9 with TRBJ1-6; D perhaps matches TRBD1 (6 bases). Trimming shortened V by 2 bases and J by 7 bases, and 12 bases separated the two germline ends. Germline CDR1 and CDR2: SEHNR and FQNEAQ (reference sequence). The CDR3 consists of 15 residues. Written as DNA, the CDR3 is TGTGCCAGCAGCTTATTGGGGGCCGGGAATTCACCCCTCCACTTT. Translating it yields CASSLLGAGNSPLHF. Filled out from reference TRBV7-9 and TRBJ1-6, the complete variable domain reads DTGVSQNPRHKITKRGQNVTFRCDPISEHNRLYWYRQTLGQGPEFLTYFQNEAQLEKSRLLSDRFSAERPKGSFSTLEIQRTEQGDSAMYLCASSLLGAGNSPLHFGNGTRLTVT.

The genes are TRBV11-2 and TRBJ1-6, with D perhaps TRBD1 (5 bases). Germline V gene sequence: CDR1 SGHAT, CDR2 FQNNGV. V lost 5 bases, J lost 4 bases, and 9 bases lay in between. This CDR3 is built from 14 residues. The CDR3 nucleotides are TGTGCCAGCAGCCACGCAGGGTATAATTCACCCCTCCACTTT. It is translated as CASSHAGYNSPLHF.

This chain links TRBV28 with TRBJ2-7; 13 bases fit TRBD2. The trim removed 4 bases at V and 4 bases at J, leaving 4 bases unmatched. CDR1 and CDR2 (germline): MDHEN, SYDVKM. This CDR3 contains 15 residues. The CDR3 is CASSWGTSGKYEQYF. CDR3 coding DNA: TGTGCCAGCAGTTGGGGGACTAGCGGGAAATACGAGCAGTACTTC.

This chain connects TRBV5-6 to TRBJ2-7; unclear D gene. With 4 bases removed from V and 3 bases from J, the gap between germline ends came to 17 bases. This CDR3 is 15 amino acids long. The germline V gene has CDR1 SGHDT and CDR2 YYEEEE. CDR3: CASSAGRSSNYEQYF. CDR3 DNA sequence: TGTGCCAGCAGCGCCGGACGATCTTCCAACTACGAGCAGTACTTC.

The chain carries TRBV5-4 and TRBJ2-3; TRBD1 matches 9 bases. V lost 4 bases and J lost 2; bases outside the gene matches: 11. CDR3 length equals 17 residues. Germline CDR1 reads SGHNT; CDR2 reads YYREEE (reference sequence). CDR3 sequence reads: CASSPGPGTGYTDTQYF. DNA of the CDR3: TGTGCCAGCAGCCCAGGCCCCGGGACAGGGTACACAGATACGCAGTATTTT.

J is TRBJ1-4 and V is TRBV28; D gene ambiguous. This CDR3 has 15 amino acids. Germline loops: CDR1 MDHEN, CDR2 SYDVKM. V was shortened by 3 bases and J by 8 bases, with 16 bases between the two germline ends. DNA of the CDR3: TGTGCCAGCAGTTTGGGGTCCTCCGGGGTGGAAAAACTGTTTTTT. Amino acid sequence: CASSLGSSGVEKLFF.

Notes on this clone: Other DNA sequences of this sample code for an identical CDR3. The chain recombines TRBV5-1 with TRBJ1-4; 7 nucleotides agree with TRBD1. The CDR3 runs to 14 residues. With V trimmed by 2 bases and J by 5 bases, 3 bases remained unmatched. The V gene's germline CDR1 is SGHRS and CDR2 YFSETQ. CDR3 sequence reads: CASSFGTANEKLFF. In DNA, the CDR3 is TGCGCCAGCAGCTTCGGGACAGCAAATGAAAAACTGTTTTTT.

The V call is TRBV6-5, the J call TRBJ2-7; 8 bases map to TRBD1. Germline V gene lookup returns CDR1 MNHEY and CDR2 SVGAGI. The V and J ends lost 8 bases and 3 bases, in that order; junction bases with no gene match: 9. This CDR3 region has 14 residues. The CDR3 loop reads CASRPDRVIYEQYF. CDR3 in DNA: TGTGCCAGCCGCCCGGACAGGGTAATCTACGAGCAGTACTTC.

The rearrangement uses TRBV6-5 and TRBJ1-5; 9 positions agree with TRBD1. V dropped 0 bases and J dropped 9; count of bases not matched to a gene: 6. The CDR3 is 15 residues long. Germline assignment: CDR1 MNHEY and CDR2 SVGAGI. CDR3 nucleotide sequence: TGTGCCAGCAGTTACTCCGGGACAGGGAGTGCGCCCCAGCATTTT. Its translation: CASSYSGTGSAPQHF.

DNA of the CDR3: TGTGCCAGCAGTTCCGGGGATTCCGCCTACGAGCAGTACTTC. Translating it yields CASSSGDSAYEQYF. The chain carries TRBV6-5 and TRBJ2-7, with TRBD2 as a possible D gene (5 bases). The CDR3 extends over 14 amino acids. The V and J ends lost 4 bases and 2 bases respectively, with 12 bases between them. Germline V gene sequence: CDR1 MNHEY, CDR2 SVGAGI.

The chain employs TRBV5-6 and TRBJ1-2; tentatively, D is TRBD1 (6 bases). Per germline, CDR1 SGHDT and CDR2 YYEEEE. This CDR3 comprises 13 residues. V was cut by 0 bases and J by 6 bases, with 9 bases left in between. DNA of the CDR3: TGTGCCAGCAGCTTGGGGCGACAGGATGGCTACACCTTC. It translates to CASSLGRQDGYTF.

The chain combines TRBV7-8 with TRBJ1-6; a possible D gene is TRBD1 (5 bases). There are 15 residues in the CDR3. From germline, CDR1 is SGHVS and CDR2 FQNEAQ. Trimming removed 4 bases at V and 6 bases at J, with 13 bases between. The CDR3 sequence: CASSSQGLFNSPLHF. CDR3 in DNA: TGTGCCAGCAGCTCCCAGGGCCTATTTAATTCACCCCTCCACTTT.

The genes are TRBV5-6 and TRBJ1-2; D is undetermined. The length of the CDR3 is 14 residues. With 0 bases removed from V and 7 bases from J, the gap between germline ends came to 13 bases. CDR1 is SGHDT, CDR2 YYEEEE, per germline. CDR3 region: CASSLARAVGGYTF. CDR3 nucleotides: TGTGCCAGCAGCTTGGCGCGGGCGGTTGGTGGCTACACCTTC.